Presented here are 26 T cell receptor beta chains from one specimen sequenced in a study of shared clonotypes between healthy human individuals (dated by TCRdb to the early 2020s). Library preparation employed the immunoSEQ multiplex PCR assay. Drawn from immuneACCESS, this table holds only the in-frame rearrangements with V and J called that TCRdb kept. Clones are partly lost; checked studies trace under half to an unresolved V gene and leave the rest unexplained. In this sample the table shows approximately 2.5 million clones, approximately 94% of which occur a single time. The top ten clonotypes cover more than 0.12% of the sample. Sequences were obtained from naive CD4+ T cells sorted from blood. The meaning of the sample's cell subset or site label: CD45RA+ positively selected. All receptors come from a man aged 18-30 years in good health.

The chain uses TRBV30 and TRBJ2-6, with D hard to call. The CDR3 totals 16 residues. V was clipped by 3 bases and J by 0 bases, with 12 bases between them. CDR1 is GTSNPN, CDR2 SVGIG, per germline (reference sequence). CDR3 coding DNA: TGTGCCTGGAGACAATCTGGAAGCTCTGGGGCCAACGTCCTGACTTTC. It translates to CAWRQSGSSGANVLTF.

The chain links TRBV5-1 to TRBJ1-2; 10 bases fit TRBD1. CDR3 size: 14 residues. Germline V gives CDR1 SGHRS, CDR2 YFSETQ. J lost 4 bases, V lost 4 bases, and 4 bases had no gene match. The CDR3 nucleotides read TGCGCCAGCAGCATGGGACAGGGGACCTATGGCTACACCTTC. This gives the protein CASSMGQGTYGYTF.

This chain connects TRBV7-2 to TRBJ1-5; a possible D gene is TRBD1 (5 bases). Germline-derived CDR1 and CDR2 are SGHTA and FQGNSA. Trimming cost V 5 bases and J 4 bases, with 18 bases left between them. The CDR3 loop spans 16 amino acids. The CDR3 sequence: CASSLEGGRGNQPQHF. CDR3 nucleotides: TGTGCCAGCAGCCTAGAGGGAGGTAGGGGAAATCAGCCCCAGCATTTT.

The chain uses TRBV2 and TRBJ2-1; TRBD1 or TRBD2 may be the D gene (5 bases each). Trimming cost V 2 bases and J 3 bases, with 11 bases left between them. CDR3 size: 15 residues. The germline V gene has CDR1 SNHLY and CDR2 FYNNEI. The CDR3 DNA reads as TGTGCCAGCAGTGAACAGGCAGGGAGCTACAATGAGCAGTTCTTC. The encoded protein is CASSEQAGSYNEQFF.

The chain joins TRBV5-5 to TRBJ1-5; TRBD1 aligns across 7 bases. V dropped 0 bases and J dropped 7; count of bases not matched to a gene: 10. The CDR3 covers 16 residues. In germline, CDR1 is SGHKS, CDR2 YYEKEE (reference sequence). CDR3 sequence (DNA): TGTGCCAGCAGCTTGGCCCCTACAGGGGACCCCCAGCCCCAGCATTTT. It translates to CASSLAPTGDPQPQHF. The whole variable domain, filled in from reference TRBV5-5 and TRBJ1-5, reads DAGVTQSPTHLIKTRGQQVTLRCSPISGHKSVSWYQQVLGQGPQFIFQYYEKEERGRGNFPDRFSARQFPNYSSELNVNALLLGDSALYLCASSLAPTGDPQPQHFGDGTRLSIL.

The chain carries TRBV2 and TRBJ1-6, with D possibly matching TRBD1 (5 bases). Trimming took off 8 bases at V and 7 bases at J, with 18 bases between the two ends. The CDR3 is 15 amino acids. The germline V gene encodes CDR1 SNHLY and CDR2 FYNNEI. The CDR3 loop reads CASHNDGAVNSPLHF. CDR3 DNA: TGTGCCAGCCACAACGACGGGGCAGTGAATTCACCCCTCCACTTT. Complete variable domain (other parts from reference TRBV2 and TRBJ1-6): EPEVTQTPSHQVTQMGQEVILRCVPISNHLYFYWYRQILGQKVEFLVSFYNNEISEKSEIFDDQFSVERPDGSNFTLKIRSTKLEDSAMYFCASHNDGAVNSPLHFGNGTRLTVT.

The chain carries TRBV7-2 and TRBJ2-7; tentative D call: TRBD1 (6 bases). The germline V gene encodes CDR1 SGHTA and CDR2 FQGNSA. V lost 5 bases and J lost 2, with 16 bases in between. The CDR3 runs 15 residues. In DNA form, the CDR3 reads TGTGCCAGCAGCACGAGGACAGATAAAACCTACGAGCAGTACTTC. Protein product: CASSTRTDKTYEQYF.

V and J are TRBV6-1 and TRBJ1-6, with D maybe TRBD1 (6 bases). Germline V CDR1 and CDR2: MNHNS, SASEGT. V lost 7 bases and J 6 bases, leaving 16 bases between the germline ends. CDR3 size: 15 residues. The CDR3 region has the DNA TGTGCCAGCACCGCCTCCGCAGGGGTTAATTCACCCCTCCACTTT. It is translated as CASTASAGVNSPLHF.

This sequence joins TRBV9 and TRBJ2-7, with TRBD1 identical over 8 bases. Germline-derived CDR1 and CDR2 are SGDLS and YYNGEE. CDR3 length: 16 amino acids. V trimming: 0 bases; J trimming: 5 bases; junction bases outside the gene matches: 10. The CDR3 here is CASSVDWTGFRHEQYF. The CDR3 DNA follows: TGTGCCAGCAGCGTAGATTGGACAGGGTTTCGCCACGAGCAGTACTTC.

This clone was seen a single time. The genes are TRBV6-5 and TRBJ2-1; D perhaps matches TRBD1 (6 bases). V gave up 3 bases and J gave up 8 bases, with 17 bases separating them. CDR3 length: 15 amino acids. CDR1 MNHEY and CDR2 SVGAGI come from the germline V gene. The chain's CDR3 is CASSYWQIPGDEQFF. The CDR3 DNA sequence: TGTGCCAGCAGTTATTGGCAAATACCAGGGGATGAGCAGTTCTTC.

V and J are TRBV5-1 and TRBJ2-1; the match to TRBD2 covers 7 bases. CDR3 length: 14 residues. The V gene's germline CDR1 is SGHRS and CDR2 YFSETQ. Trimming cost V 4 bases and J 6 bases; bases outside gene matches: 7. CDR3 in DNA: TGCGCCAGCAGCCCGGGGGGACTTCGCAATGAGCAGTTCTTC. Encoded protein: CASSPGGLRNEQFF.

The rearrangement links TRBV6-1 to TRBJ1-2, with TRBD1 identical over 7 bases. The CDR3 runs to 13 residues. Per the germline V gene, CDR1 is MNHNS and CDR2 is SASEGT. After removal of 8 bases from V and 7 bases from J, the junction contained 10 bases not matched to a gene. Written as DNA, the CDR3 is TGTGCCAGCCGTAAGACAGGGATCGGTGGCTACACCTTC. It codes for CASRKTGIGGYTF.

The V call is TRBV21-1, the J call TRBJ2-5; TRBD2, the table's D call, was not compared with the DNA. TRBV21-1 represents a pseudogene. The CDR3 extends over 19 amino acids. The CDR3 nucleotides read TGTGCCAGCAGCAAGGTTAGGAGGGCTAGCGGGAGTTTAGAGGAGACCCAGTACTTC. This encodes CASSKVRRASGSLEETQYF.

This chain joins TRBV30 and TRBJ1-2, with unresolved D. V was cut by 3 bases and J by 2 bases, with 13 bases left in between. Germline loops: CDR1 GTSNPN, CDR2 SVGIG (reference sequence). The CDR3 is made up of 14 amino acids. The CDR3 region has the DNA TGTGCCTGGAGCCTCTGGCCCTCAAACTATGGCTACACCTTC. Amino acid sequence: CAWSLWPSNYGYTF. The full variable domain, rest sourced from reference TRBV30 and TRBJ1-2, is SQTIHQWPATLVQPVGSPLSLECTVEGTSNPNLYWYRQAAGRGLQLLFYSVGIGQISSEVPQNLSASRPQDRQFILSSKKLLLSDSGFYLCAWSLWPSNYGYTFGSGTRLTVV.

Worth noting for this clone: Other DNA sequences in this sample translate to the same CDR3. V and J are TRBV30 and TRBJ1-1; perhaps TRBD1 as D (6 bases). V gave up 3 bases and J gave up 7 bases, with 9 bases separating them. The CDR3 consists of 11 residues. Per germline, CDR1 GTSNPN and CDR2 SVGIG (reference sequence). This CDR3 is CAWSPDSEAFF. The CDR3 nucleotides read TGTGCCTGGAGCCCGGACAGTGAAGCTTTCTTT.

The chain has TRBV5-1 and TRBJ2-1; TRBD1 agrees at 9 bases. The J segment lost 7 bases and the V segment lost 4 bases, leaving 6 bases of the junction unmatched. There are 14 residues in the CDR3. Germline V gene data show CDR1 as SGHRS and CDR2 as YFSETQ. The CDR3 sequence is CASSLQTGGNEQFF. CDR3 in DNA: TGCGCCAGCAGCCTCCAGACAGGGGGGAATGAGCAGTTCTTC.

The chain carries TRBV28 and TRBJ1-3; unclear D gene. V was shortened by 3 bases and J by 4 bases, with 10 bases between the two germline ends. The germline V gene has CDR1 MDHEN and CDR2 SYDVKM. The CDR3 spans 14 residues. CDR3 coding DNA: TGTGCCAGCAGTTTGAACGGCCGGGGAAACACCATATATTTT. Protein sequence: CASSLNGRGNTIYF.

The chain combines TRBV9 with TRBJ1-6; D gene uncertain. CDR3 size: 14 residues. The V end lost 0 bases, the J end lost 8 bases, and 9 bases lay between the germline ends. Germline CDR1 reads SGDLS; CDR2 reads YYNGEE. The CDR3 is CASSVGITHSPLHF. The CDR3 DNA reads TGTGCCAGCAGCGTAGGGATTACGCATTCACCCCTCCACTTT.

The V call is TRBV10-3, the J call TRBJ1-5; perhaps TRBD1 as D (6 bases). The germline V and J ends were trimmed by 2 bases and 5 bases, with 13 bases remaining between them. The CDR3 is 15 amino acids. Germline V CDR1 and CDR2: ENHRY, SYGVKD. This CDR3 is CAISESGGAHQPQHF. As DNA, the CDR3 is TGTGCCATCAGTGAGAGCGGGGGCGCGCATCAGCCCCAGCATTTT.

This chain connects TRBV7-6 to TRBJ2-7; a possible D gene is TRBD1 (6 bases). V lost 2 bases and J 3 bases, leaving 14 bases between the germline ends. Germline CDR1 and CDR2: SGHVS and FNYEAQ. This CDR3 comprises 15 residues. The CDR3 region has the DNA TGTGCCAGCAGCTTAAGCCAGGGGCAAGGCTACGAGCAGTACTTC. This gives the protein CASSLSQGQGYEQYF.

Only one count was recorded for this clone. The V and J genes are TRBV6-1 and TRBJ2-7, with TRBD2 matching over 7 bases. V lost 3 bases and J lost 6; bases outside the gene matches: 11. The germline CDR1 and CDR2 sequences are MNHNS and SASEGT. The CDR3 spans 15 residues. CDR3 in DNA: TGTGCCAGCAGTGACCTGGGAGGGAGCGAACGCGAGCAGTACTTC. This codes for CASSDLGGSEREQYF.

The genes are TRBV7-8 and TRBJ1-5; possibly TRBD1 for D (6 bases). V was clipped by 4 bases and J by 4 bases, with 14 bases between them. The CDR3 contains 15 residues. From germline, CDR1 is SGHVS and CDR2 FQNEAQ. The CDR3 DNA reads as TGTGCCAGCAGCTCTGGGGGGGGCGCGAATCAGCCCCAGCATTTT. It translates to CASSSGGGANQPQHF.

Remarks on this clone: The junction differs from germline at one of its ends, possibly a read error. This sequence joins TRBV7-7 and TRBJ2-3; D gene uncertain. The CDR3 consists of 15 residues. Germline CDR1 and CDR2: SSHAT and FNYEAQ (reference sequence). This chain's CDR3 is CASSRGRSSTDTQYF. The CDR3 DNA is TGTGCTAGCAGCCGCGGTAGGTCTAGCACAGATACGCAGTATTTT.

This clone appeared once. The V call is TRBV30, the J call TRBJ2-5; D not certain. The V gene lost 0 bases and the J gene lost 5 bases, with 16 bases spanning the gap. The CDR3 is 15 amino acids. Germline CDR1 GTSNPN, CDR2 SVGIG (reference sequence). Written as DNA, the CDR3 is TGTGCCTGGAGTGTAGTAAGACCTTACGGCGAGACCCAGTACTTC. Its protein is CAWSVVRPYGETQYF.

This clone has just a few counts. The identical CDR3 is also encoded by other nucleotide sequences in the sample. This rearrangement joins TRBV2 to TRBJ1-2; D not certain. Between the trimmed V and J ends, which lost 2 bases and 5 bases, there was a span of 3 bases. Looked up from germline, CDR1 is SNHLY and CDR2 is FYNNEI. The CDR3 is 11 amino acids. Here the CDR3 DNA reads TGTGCCAGCAGTGAACGTTATGGCTACACCTTC. Protein: CASSERYGYTF.

The V gene is TRBV30, the J gene TRBJ2-1; 10 positions agree with TRBD1. V was clipped by 5 bases and J by 4 bases; unmatched bases: 8. Germline V lookup: CDR1 GTSNPN, CDR2 SVGIG (reference sequence). The CDR3 contains 15 residues. Here the CDR3 DNA reads TGTGCCTGGGGGGGGACAGGGGCCGTTTACAATGAGCAGTTCTTC. As protein: CAWGGTGAVYNEQFF.